The 12 T cell receptor beta chains reported below all come from one sample, sequenced in a study of shared clonotypes between healthy human individuals. Sequencing used immunoSEQ multiplex PCR; TCRdb keeps in-frame clones, though not all of them. The sample carries more than 550,000 clones, about 92% recorded once. Sequencing was carried out using memory CD8+ T cells from PBMCs. The subset here: CD45RO+ cells pooled with CCR7-negative TemRA cells. The receptors derive from a man in his late teens or twenties in good health. Some clones in this sample may be carry-over from other donors' samples.

The rearrangement links TRBV11-1 to TRBJ2-7; 9 nucleotides align to TRBD2. V was clipped by 5 bases and J by 0 bases; unmatched bases: 11. From germline, CDR1 is SGHAT and CDR2 FQDESV (reference sequence). The CDR3 has 17 residues. CDR3 sequence reads: CASSLGLAYRDSYEQYF. The CDR3 nucleotides are TGTGCCAGCAGCCTAGGACTAGCGTATAGGGACTCCTACGAGCAGTACTTC.

The sample holds one count of this clone. This rearrangement joins TRBV6-1 to TRBJ1-1, with D unclear. CDR3 size: 14 residues. Trimming took off 0 bases at V and 1 base at J, with 6 bases between the two ends. The germline gives CDR1 MNHNS, CDR2 SASEGT. CDR3 sequence reads: CASSEAWENTEAFF. CDR3 nucleotide sequence: TGTGCCAGCAGTGAAGCGTGGGAGAACACTGAAGCTTTCTTT.

The chain combines TRBV27 with TRBJ2-7, with 7 nucleotides matching TRBD2. Germline V lookup: CDR1 MNHEY, CDR2 SMNVEV (reference sequence). V shed 5 bases, J shed 6 bases, and the junction held 16 bases outside the gene matches. The CDR3 is made up of 16 amino acids. The CDR3 DNA reads as TGTGCCAGCAGTCCCCCCCCCTGGGGGACTACGGTCGAGCAGTACTTC. Translation: CASSPPPWGTTVEQYF.

This chain uses TRBV6-5 with TRBJ1-5; unclear D gene. The CDR3 is made up of 13 amino acids. Germline V gene sequence: CDR1 MNHEY, CDR2 SVGAGI. V lost 6 bases to trimming and J lost 1 base, with 7 bases between them. The CDR3 coding sequence is TGTGCCAGCAGCATGGGAAGCAATCAGCCCCAGCATTTT. Protein: CASSMGSNQPQHF.

V gene TRBV5-1 combines with J gene TRBJ1-1; 10 nucleotides line up with TRBD1. Losses at the gene ends were 2 bases for V and 5 bases for J; bases not matched to a gene: 6. The CDR3 contains 15 residues. The germline V gene encodes CDR1 SGHRS and CDR2 YFSETQ. The chain's CDR3 is CASSLPGQGRTEAFF. The CDR3 DNA follows: TGCGCCAGCAGCTTACCGGGACAGGGGAGAACTGAAGCTTTCTTT.

This sequence joins TRBV19 and TRBJ2-3; no reliable D call. Per the germline V gene, CDR1 is LNHDA and CDR2 is SQIVND (reference sequence). The CDR3 has 14 residues. Between the trimmed V and J ends, which lost 1 base and 2 bases, there was a span of 7 bases. The CDR3 coding sequence is TGTGCCAGTAGTATAGCCAGCGACACAGATACGCAGTATTTT. Protein sequence: CASSIASDTDTQYF.

The genes are TRBV7-8 and TRBJ1-3; D uncertain. The CDR3 is made up of 15 amino acids. Germline CDR1 and CDR2: SGHVS and FQNEAQ. Trimming shortened V by 1 base and J by 0 bases, and 7 bases separated the two germline ends. The CDR3 region is CASSLERFSGNTIYF. As DNA, the CDR3 is TGTGCCAGCAGCTTAGAACGGTTCTCTGGAAACACCATATATTTT.

The rearrangement uses TRBV9 and TRBJ2-5; perhaps TRBD2 as D (6 bases). V was cut by 0 bases and J by 7 bases, with 16 bases left in between. CDR1 is SGDLS, CDR2 YYNGEE, per germline. This CDR3 is 15 amino acids long. The CDR3 DNA is TGTGCCAGCAGCGTAGCGGTTGGAGCCGGGGGGACCCAGTACTTC. As protein: CASSVAVGAGGTQYF. Combining the CDR3 with reference TRBV9 and TRBJ2-5 gives the whole variable domain DSGVTQTPKHLITATGQRVTLRCSPRSGDLSVYWYQQSLDQGLQFLIQYYNGEERAKGNILERFSAQQFPDLHSELNLSSLELGDSALYFCASSVAVGAGGTQYFGPGTRLLVL.

The gene calls are TRBV11-2 and TRBJ2-6, with unresolved D. CDR1 is SGHAT and CDR2 is FQNNGV in the germline V gene. V lost 2 bases and J 2 bases, leaving 13 bases between the germline ends. The CDR3 is made up of 17 amino acids. CDR3 in amino acids: CASSLSWRITGANVLTF. CDR3 nucleotides: TGTGCCAGCAGCTTATCATGGAGAATTACTGGGGCCAACGTCCTGACTTTC.

The chain joins TRBV6-5 to TRBJ1-1; unclear D gene. Trimming shortened V by 0 bases and J by 4 bases, and 9 bases separated the two germline ends. This CDR3 is 14 amino acids long. Germline CDR1 MNHEY, CDR2 SVGAGI. The CDR3 DNA reads as TGTGCCAGCAGTTACTCGTCCAGTTTCACTGAAGCTTTCTTT. This translates into CASSYSSSFTEAFF.

This clone came up once. This chain uses TRBV6-5 with TRBJ1-2, with TRBD1 matching over 8 bases. The germline gives CDR1 MNHEY, CDR2 SVGAGI. V was pared by 2 bases and J by 2 bases, with 4 bases of the junction left unmatched. The CDR3 runs 15 residues. CDR3 nucleotide sequence: TGTGCCAGCAGTTACCGAACAGGGGGGAACTATGGCTACACCTTC. Residues: CASSYRTGGNYGYTF.

The chain combines TRBV4-1 with TRBJ2-1, with D tentatively TRBD2 (5 bases). V gave up 2 bases and J gave up 9 bases, with 14 bases separating them. The CDR3 totals 14 residues. From germline, CDR1 is MGHRA and CDR2 YSYEKL. The CDR3 coding sequence is TGCGCCAGCAGCCAAATACTAGTTCCTCCTGAGCAGTTCTTC. It specifies CASSQILVPPEQFF.